This T cell receptor (beta chain) was documented in a study of T cell changes during pregnancy in multiple sclerosis. CDR3 length: 11 residues. V lost 6 bases, J lost 1 base, and 3 bases lay in between. The germline gives CDR1 MDHEN, CDR2 SYDVKM. Profiling relied on immunoSEQ multiplex PCR, and the TCRdb table lists in-frame clones only, not all of them. This sample has approximately 100,000 clones; more than 90% occur once, and the top ten carry 2.5% to 3.5%. The sequencing used peripheral blood, collected in the second trimester of pregnancy. The rearrangement links TRBV28 to TRBJ1-2, with D unclear. The TCR comes from a female donor with multiple sclerosis, enrolled in a pregnancy study. DNA of the CDR3: TGTGCCAGCAGCGGTAACTATGGCTACACCTTC. This encodes CASSGNYGYTF.